These T cell receptor beta chains were read from a single sample in a study of blood T cell repertoires in COVID-19. Measured with immunoSEQ multiplex PCR; TCRdb has only the in-frame clones, and not every one. The table lists approximately 170,000 clones, roughly four fifths of them singletons, with 10% to 15% in the top ten. Material for sequencing was peripheral blood. These receptors originate from a man between 65 and 79 years old who had recovered from COVID-19. CDR3s include the opening cysteine and the closing phenylalanine or tryptophan. The order of the fields is clone size, V gene, J gene, D gene, CDR3 DNA, CDR3 protein. D genes are given only for firm matches. Some rows have no size entry. The others give once, few or many, or a class for an expanded clone.

-,TRBV18,TRBJ2-5,-,TGTGCCAGCTCACCCGGACAGTCGGGAGAGACCCAGTACTTC,CASSPGQSGETQYF
-,TRBV3-1/TRBV3-2,TRBJ2-7,-,TGTGCCAGCAGCCAACAGGAGGGCGAGCAGTACTTC,CASSQQEGEQYF
-,TRBV9,TRBJ1-4,-,TGTGCCAGCAGCTTTACAGGAGATGCAACTAATGAAAAACTGTTTTTT,CASSFTGDATNEKLFF
-,TRBV3-1/TRBV3-2,TRBJ2-2,TRBD2,TGTGCCAGCAGCCAAGAAAGACTAGCGGCCACCGAGGAGCTGTTTTTT,CASSQERLAATEELFF
-,TRBV5-5,TRBJ1-5,-,TGTGCCAGCAGCTTGCGGGGAGAACATCAGCCCCAGCATTTT,CASSLRGEHQPQHF
-,TRBV3-1/TRBV3-2,TRBJ2-5,TRBD2,TGTGCCAGCAGCCAAGATAAGGAGCGGGAGTCTGAGACCCAGTACTTC,CASSQDKERESETQYF
few,TRBV24-1,TRBJ1-5,TRBD1,TGTGCCACCAGTGACCCCGGACAGGGGGCGAATCAGCCCCAGCATTTT,CATSDPGQGANQPQHF
few,TRBV7-2,TRBJ2-3,-,TGTGCCAGCAGCTTAAGCGGATTTGCCACAGATACGCAGTATTTT,CASSLSGFATDTQYF
-,TRBV7-9,TRBJ1-4,-,TGTGCCAGCAGCCCGATGGGACACCTCAATGAAAAACTGTTTTTT,CASSPMGHLNEKLFF
-,TRBV7-2,TRBJ2-1,-,TGTGCCAGCAGAAGCAATTACAATGAGCAGTTCTTC,CASRSNYNEQFF
few,TRBV28,TRBJ2-1,TRBD2,TGTGCCAGCAGGGGACTAGCGGCCTACAATGAGCAGTTCTTC,CASRGLAAYNEQFF
-,TRBV5-1,TRBJ2-1,TRBD2,TGCGCCAGCAGCGGGTTAGCGGGCAATGAGCAGTTCTTC,CASSGLAGNEQFF
-,TRBV18,TRBJ2-5,TRBD1,TGTGCCAGCTCACCGGTGTCAGCCAGGGGGATAGAGACCCAGTACTTC,CASSPVSARGIETQYF
-,TRBV5-6,TRBJ1-6,TRBD1,TGTGCCAGCAGCTTCCTGACGGGACAGGGGTCGAATTCACCCCTCCACTTT,CASSFLTGQGSNSPLHF